These T cell receptor beta chains were read from a single sample in a study of cytomegalovirus exposure and HLA in healthy donors. Repertoires were generated with immunoSEQ multiplex PCR, while TCRdb's copy carries only in-frame clones and drops some. This sample yields more than 95,000 clones, of which around 62% are seen a single time; roughly 10% belongs to the top ten. Sample: PBMCs. The source is a woman aged 40 to 50 in good health and CMV-seropositive. Each CDR3 is given with its conserved first and last residue. Each record gives: J gene, V gene, clone size, D gene, CDR3 DNA, CDR3 protein. A D gene is named only where the DNA matches it firmly. Clone sizes are given selectively: once, few, many, or a class where the clone is expanded.

TRBJ2-5,TRBV5-6,-,TRBD2,TGTGCCAGCCGCCTCCTTAGACTAGCGCAAGAGACCCAGTACTTC,CASRLLRLAQETQYF
TRBJ2-5,TRBV4-1,-,TRBD1,TGCGCCAGCAGCCCAACTCGGACAGGGGGGACCCAGTACTTC,CASSPTRTGGTQYF
TRBJ2-4,TRBV4-1,-,-,TGCGCCAGCAGCCAAGTAGGTCGACAGCTCTTAGCCAAAAACATTCAATACTTC,CASSQVGRQLLAKNIQYF
TRBJ2-5,TRBV5-1,-,TRBD2,TGCGCCAGCAGCTTGGGAGCGGGAAGAGAGACCCAGTACTTC,CASSLGAGRETQYF
TRBJ1-4,TRBV7-9,-,-,TGTGCCAGCAGCTTAACGATCGGGGGGCACGAAAAACTGTTTTTT,CASSLTIGGHEKLFF
TRBJ2-1,TRBV11-2,-,-,TGTGCCACTAGCGTCTGGAATGAGCAGTTCTTC,CATSVWNEQFF
TRBJ2-1,TRBV7-9,-,-,TGTTCCAGCAGCTTAGCAATCGGTGAGCAGTTCTTC,CSSSLAIGEQFF
TRBJ2-1,TRBV5-1,few,-,TGCGCCAGCAGCTTGGGGCAGGGATGGGGTGAGCAGTTCTTC,CASSLGQGWGEQFF
TRBJ2-1,TRBV5-1,-,TRBD2,TGCGCCAGCAGCCTAGCGGGAGACGGGTACAATGAGCAGTTCTTC,CASSLAGDGYNEQFF
TRBJ2-7,TRBV7-9,-,TRBD1,TGTGCCAGCAGCTTAGAAGGGGGCGTATTCTACGAGCAGTACTTC,CASSLEGGVFYEQYF
TRBJ2-7,TRBV5-6,-,TRBD1,TGTGCCAGCAGCTGGGGGACAGGCGGCTACGAGCAGTACTTC,CASSWGTGGYEQYF
TRBJ2-7,TRBV12-2,-,-,TGTGCAAGTCGCACAGGAGCGCAGGGCGCGTACTCCTACGAGCAGTACTTC,CASRTGAQGAYSYEQYF
TRBJ2-7,TRBV7-3,few,-,TGTGCCAGCAGCTCTGGGAGTTGGGGTAGCATGTACTTC,CASSSGSWGSMYF
TRBJ2-3,TRBV2,few,TRBD2,TGTGCCAGCAGTGAATTGGCTAGCGGGAGAAGTACAGATACGCAGTATTTT,CASSELASGRSTDTQYF
TRBJ1-1,TRBV7-9,-,TRBD1,TGTGCCAGCAGCTTGGGGACAGGGGAGAACACTGAAGCTTTCTTT,CASSLGTGENTEAFF
TRBJ2-1,TRBV14,-,-,TGTGCCAGCAGCCAAGTCTCGTTCAGTCTCCCCTACAATGAGCAGTTCTTC,CASSQVSFSLPYNEQFF
TRBJ1-3,TRBV18,-,-,TGTGCCAGCTCACCCTCTCAGGGAACAGGAAACACCATATATTTT,CASSPSQGTGNTIYF
TRBJ1-1,TRBV6-1,-,-,TGTGCCAGCATGAAGGCAGGGGCCCCTGAAGCTTTCTTT,CASMKAGAPEAFF
TRBJ2-5,TRBV2,-,-,TGTGCCAGCAGTGAAGATATTTCTGTGTTGCGGGATCGGGAGACCCAGTACTTC,CASSEDISVLRDRETQYF
TRBJ2-7,TRBV9,-,TRBD2,TGTGCCAGCAGCCCAACCCCGGTGGGGCTAGCGGGGCCCGAGCAGTACTTC,CASSPTPVGLAGPEQYF
TRBJ2-1,TRBV4-2,-,TRBD2,TGTGCCAGCAGCCATGATCGGACTAGCGGGACGTATGAGCAGTTCTTC,CASSHDRTSGTYEQFF
TRBJ2-1,TRBV18,-,TRBD1,TGTGCCAGCTCACCTGGACAGGGGGGCTACAATGAGCAGTTCTTC,CASSPGQGGYNEQFF
TRBJ2-7,TRBV9,-,-,TGTGCCAGCAGCGTAGGGGGGGAGTACGAGCAGTACTTC,CASSVGGEYEQYF
TRBJ1-3,TRBV9,-,-,TGTGCCAGCAGCGTAGAGGCAGGGGAACTTTCTGGAAACACCATATATTTT,CASSVEAGELSGNTIYF
TRBJ2-3,TRBV5-1,-,TRBD2,TGCGCCAGCAGCTTGGCAGCGGGGGGTACAGATACGCAGTATTTT,CASSLAAGGTDTQYF
TRBJ2-3,TRBV14,-,-,TGTGCCAGCAGCCAGGCACGGACAATCCAGGGAGATACGCAGTATTTT,CASSQARTIQGDTQYF
TRBJ2-4,TRBV5-8,-,-,TGTGCCAGCAGCTGGGGGCACAGGGAGGGGAACATTCAGTACTTC,CASSWGHREGNIQYF
TRBJ2-7,TRBV29-1,-,-,TGCAGCGTTGTCGACCAGGGGGGAAACTACGAGCAGTACTTC,CSVVDQGGNYEQYF
TRBJ1-2,TRBV19,-,-,TGTGCCAGTAGTATTGGGACTGGCCCCTATGGCTACACCTTC,CASSIGTGPYGYTF
TRBJ2-3,TRBV7-2,-,TRBD2,TGTGCCAGCAGGGGGAGCGGGACTAGTAACACAGATACGCAGTATTTT,CASRGSGTSNTDTQYF
TRBJ1-5,TRBV7-6,-,-,TGTGCCAGCAGCTTAGCCGGTGGGCTTAGCAATCAGCCCCAGCATTTT,CASSLAGGLSNQPQHF
TRBJ2-1,TRBV6-6,-,-,TGTGCCAGCAGCATTACCCGTTGGAGAAACAATGAGCAGTTCTTC,CASSITRWRNNEQFF
TRBJ2-3,TRBV7-3,-,TRBD2,TGTGCCAGCAGCTATAGCGGGAGCACAGATACGCAGTATTTT,CASSYSGSTDTQYF
TRBJ2-3,TRBV7-2,-,TRBD2,TGTGCCAGCAAACGGGGGGCGGGAGGGCTAACAGATACGCAGTATTTT,CASKRGAGGLTDTQYF
TRBJ2-7,TRBV27,once,TRBD2,TGTGCCAGCAGTTTATCGTCAACTCTCAGACTAGCGGGGGCCTACGAGCAGTACTTC,CASSLSSTLRLAGAYEQYF
TRBJ1-2,TRBV4-1,-,TRBD1,TGCGCCAGCAGCCCCATCGGACAGGGGGACGGCTACACCTTC,CASSPIGQGDGYTF
TRBJ2-7,TRBV27,-,-,TGTGCCAGCAGCTCCGCCGGACACCCAATCTACGAGCAGTACTTC,CASSSAGHPIYEQYF
TRBJ2-7,TRBV6-1,once,TRBD1,TGTGCCAGCAGAGAACAGGGGGACAGGGTACGAGGCGAGCAGTATTTC,CASREQGDRVRGEQYF
TRBJ1-4,TRBV5-4,-,TRBD1,TGTGCCAGCAGCACTTGGGACAGCTCTGGGGAAAAACTGTTTTTT,CASSTWDSSGEKLFF
TRBJ2-1,TRBV4-1,medium-sized,-,TGCGCCAGCAGCCAAGGGCGGGGCAATGAGCAGTTCTTC,CASSQGRGNEQFF
TRBJ2-7,TRBV28,-,-,TGTGCCAGCAGCCGATTATTTAGTTCGGGGGAGGGGGGTAGGGAGCAGTACTTC,CASSRLFSSGEGGREQYF
TRBJ1-5,TRBV5-6,-,-,TGTGCCAGCAGCTTGGGACCCGACATTAACAGCAATCAGCCCCAGCATTTT,CASSLGPDINSNQPQHF
TRBJ1-1,TRBV9,-,TRBD1,TGTGCCAGCAGCCCACAGGGGCAGAACACTGAAGCTTTCTTT,CASSPQGQNTEAFF
TRBJ2-7,TRBV18,few,TRBD2,TGTGCCAGCTCATCCGGACTAGCGGGACCCTACGAGCAGTACTTC,CASSSGLAGPYEQYF
TRBJ2-6,TRBV29-1,few,TRBD1,TGCAGCGTTGAAGGAGGCTATACCCGGGACAGGGTAAACGGTGGGGCCAACGTCCTGACTTTC,CSVEGGYTRDRVNGGANVLTF
TRBJ2-7,TRBV28,once,TRBD2,TGTGCCAGCAGGAGCAGCGGGAACCCTATTTCGCTGAACTTC,CASRSSGNPISLNF
TRBJ2-1,TRBV28,-,-,TGTGCCAGCAGCCTGGGGCTGGATGAGCAGTTCTTC,CASSLGLDEQFF
TRBJ2-7,TRBV2,-,-,TGTGCCAGCGAAGTGACAGGTCCTCTCTCCTACGAGCAGTACTTC,CASEVTGPLSYEQYF
TRBJ2-7,TRBV20-1,-,-,TGCAGTGCCCCACTGTACGAGCAGTACTTC,CSAPLYEQYF
TRBJ2-3,TRBV7-2,-,TRBD2,TGTGCCAGCAGCTTGGGGACTAGCGGGACCCGCACAGATACGCAGTATTTT,CASSLGTSGTRTDTQYF